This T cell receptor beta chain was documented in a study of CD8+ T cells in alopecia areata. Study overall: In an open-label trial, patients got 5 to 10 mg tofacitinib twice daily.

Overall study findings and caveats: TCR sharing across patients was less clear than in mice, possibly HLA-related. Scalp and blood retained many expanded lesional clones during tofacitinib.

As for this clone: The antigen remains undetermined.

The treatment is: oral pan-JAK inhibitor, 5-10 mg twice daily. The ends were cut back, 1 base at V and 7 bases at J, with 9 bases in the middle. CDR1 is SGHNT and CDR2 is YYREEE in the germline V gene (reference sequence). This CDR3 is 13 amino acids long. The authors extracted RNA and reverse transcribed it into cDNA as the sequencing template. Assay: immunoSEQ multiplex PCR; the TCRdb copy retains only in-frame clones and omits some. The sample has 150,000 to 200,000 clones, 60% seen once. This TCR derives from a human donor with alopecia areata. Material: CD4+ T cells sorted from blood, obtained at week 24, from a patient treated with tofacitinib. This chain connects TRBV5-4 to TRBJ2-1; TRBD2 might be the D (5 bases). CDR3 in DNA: TGTGCCAGCAGCTTGTACGGGAATAATGAGCAGTTCTTC. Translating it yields CASSLYGNNEQFF.